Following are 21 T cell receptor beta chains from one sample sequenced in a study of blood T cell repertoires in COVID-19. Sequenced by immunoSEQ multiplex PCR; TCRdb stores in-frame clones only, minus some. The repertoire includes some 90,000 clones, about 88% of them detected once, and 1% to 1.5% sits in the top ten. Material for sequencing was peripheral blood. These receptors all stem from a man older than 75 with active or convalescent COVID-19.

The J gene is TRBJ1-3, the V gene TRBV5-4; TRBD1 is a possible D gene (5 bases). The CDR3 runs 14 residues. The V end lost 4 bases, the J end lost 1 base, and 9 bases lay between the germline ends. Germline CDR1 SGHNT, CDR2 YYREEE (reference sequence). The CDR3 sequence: CASSTGGSGNTIYF. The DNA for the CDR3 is TGTGCCAGCAGCACCGGGGGTTCTGGAAACACCATATATTTT.

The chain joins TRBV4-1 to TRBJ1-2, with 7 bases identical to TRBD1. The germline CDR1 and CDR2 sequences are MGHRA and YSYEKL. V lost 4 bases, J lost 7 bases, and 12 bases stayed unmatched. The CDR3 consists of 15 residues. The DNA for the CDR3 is TGCGCCAGCAGCCCCCCTTACAGGGGTGGTGGTGGCTACACCTTC. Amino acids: CASSPPYRGGGGYTF.

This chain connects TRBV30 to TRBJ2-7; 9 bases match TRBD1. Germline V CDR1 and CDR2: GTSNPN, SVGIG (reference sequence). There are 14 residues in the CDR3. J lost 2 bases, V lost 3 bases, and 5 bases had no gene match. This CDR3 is CAWRRDRATYEQYF. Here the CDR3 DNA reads TGTGCCTGGAGACGGGACAGGGCAACCTACGAGCAGTACTTC.

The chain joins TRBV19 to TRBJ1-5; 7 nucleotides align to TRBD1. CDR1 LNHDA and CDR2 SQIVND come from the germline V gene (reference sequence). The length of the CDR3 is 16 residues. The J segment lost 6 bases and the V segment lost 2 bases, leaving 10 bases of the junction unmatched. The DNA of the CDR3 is TGTGCCAGTAGTATAAGACAGGGAGGTAGCGCTCAGCCCCAGCATTTT. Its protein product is CASSIRQGGSAQPQHF. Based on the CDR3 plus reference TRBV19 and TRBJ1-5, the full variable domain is DGGITQSPKYLFRKEGQNVTLSCEQNLNHDAMYWYRQDPGQGLRLIYYSQIVNDFQKGDIAEGYSVSREKKESFPLTVTSAQKNPTAFYLCASSIRQGGSAQPQHFGDGTRLSIL.

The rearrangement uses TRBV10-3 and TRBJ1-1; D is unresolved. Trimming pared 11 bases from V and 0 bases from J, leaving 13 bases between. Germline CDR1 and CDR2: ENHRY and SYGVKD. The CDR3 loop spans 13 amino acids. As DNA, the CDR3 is TGTGCCGTAAAGGCGGGGATGAACACTGAAGCTTTCTTT. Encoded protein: CAVKAGMNTEAFF.

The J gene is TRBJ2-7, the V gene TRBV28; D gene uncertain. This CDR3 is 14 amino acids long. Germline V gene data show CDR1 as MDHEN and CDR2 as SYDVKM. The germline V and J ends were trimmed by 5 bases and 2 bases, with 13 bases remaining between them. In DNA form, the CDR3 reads TGTGCCAGCAGTCTAACTATGACGGCCTACGAGCAGTACTTC. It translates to CASSLTMTAYEQYF.

CDR3 residues: CASSRGPGLMNTEAFF. The CDR3 region has the DNA TGCGCCAGCAGCAGGGGACCGGGACTCATGAACACTGAAGCTTTCTTT. The chain combines TRBV5-1 with TRBJ1-1; maybe TRBD1 (5 bases). V was cut by 4 bases and J by 0 bases, with 16 bases left in between. CDR1 and CDR2 from the germline V gene are SGHRS and YFSETQ. The CDR3 sequence is 16 residues long.

CDR3: CASSLRGGSNEQFF. For the CDR3, the DNA is TGTGCCAGCAGTTTAAGGGGCGGGAGCAATGAGCAGTTCTTC. The chain recombines TRBV28 with TRBJ2-1; TRBD2 matches 7 bases. The trim removed 2 bases at V and 6 bases at J, leaving 4 bases unmatched. The CDR3 is made up of 14 amino acids. Germline CDR1 MDHEN, CDR2 SYDVKM.

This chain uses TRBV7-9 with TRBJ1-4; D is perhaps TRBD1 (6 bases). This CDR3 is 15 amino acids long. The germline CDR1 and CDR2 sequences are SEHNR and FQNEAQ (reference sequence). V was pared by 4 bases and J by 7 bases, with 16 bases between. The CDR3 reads CASSYGTSGGEKLFF. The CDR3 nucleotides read TGTGCCAGCAGCTACGGGACATCGGGCGGTGAAAAACTGTTTTTT.

The CDR3 here is CASSLRPSAGGAGNEQFF. The DNA for the CDR3 is TGCGCCAGCAGCTTAAGGCCGTCCGCGGGAGGGGCGGGGAATGAGCAGTTCTTC. V and J are TRBV5-1 and TRBJ2-1, with TRBD2 identical over 9 bases. The CDR3 has 18 residues. Germline CDR1 SGHRS, CDR2 YFSETQ. Trimming cost V 2 bases and J 7 bases; bases outside gene matches: 16.

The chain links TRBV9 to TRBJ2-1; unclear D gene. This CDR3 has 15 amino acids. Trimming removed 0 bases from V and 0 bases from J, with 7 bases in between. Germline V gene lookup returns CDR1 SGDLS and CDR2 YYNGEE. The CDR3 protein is CASSVEWSSYNEQFF. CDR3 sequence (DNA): TGTGCCAGCAGCGTAGAGTGGAGCTCCTACAATGAGCAGTTCTTC.

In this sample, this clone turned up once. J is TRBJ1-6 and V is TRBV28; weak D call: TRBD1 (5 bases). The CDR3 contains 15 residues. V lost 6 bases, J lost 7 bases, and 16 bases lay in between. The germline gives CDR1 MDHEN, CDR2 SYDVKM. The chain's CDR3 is CASSPGPRRNSPLHF. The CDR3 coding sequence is TGTGCCAGCAGCCCAGGGCCCAGGCGAAATTCACCCCTCCACTTT.

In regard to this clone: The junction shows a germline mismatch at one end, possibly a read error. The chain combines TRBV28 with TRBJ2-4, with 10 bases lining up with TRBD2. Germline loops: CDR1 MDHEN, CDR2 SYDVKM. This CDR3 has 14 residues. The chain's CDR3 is CASSLSTSSGSINF. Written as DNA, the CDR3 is TGTGCCAGCAGTTTATCTACTTCTAGCGGGAGCATTAACTTC. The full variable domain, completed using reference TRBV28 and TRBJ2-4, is DVKVTQSSRYLVKRTGEKVFLECVQDMDHENMFWYRQDPGLGLRLIYFSYDVKMKEKGDIPEGYSVSREKKERFSLILESASTNQTSMYLCASSLSTSSGSINFGAGTRLSVL.

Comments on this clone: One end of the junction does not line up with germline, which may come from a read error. The CDR3 region has the DNA TGTGCTAGCAGCGAGGGACTAGCGACAAACAATGAGCAGTTCTTC. This codes for CASSEGLATNNEQFF. The rearrangement uses TRBV7-7 and TRBJ2-1; the match to TRBD2 covers 10 bases. Per the germline V gene, CDR1 is SSHAT and CDR2 is FNYEAQ (reference sequence). The CDR3 has 15 amino acids.

The chain's CDR3 is CASRPGQTYEQYF. CDR3 DNA sequence: TGTGCCAGCAGACCCGGACAGACCTACGAGCAGTACTTC. The genes are TRBV28 and TRBJ2-7; D is perhaps TRBD1 (6 bases). The ends were cut back, 6 bases at V and 2 bases at J, with 11 bases in the middle. Germline V lookup: CDR1 MDHEN, CDR2 SYDVKM. This CDR3 has 13 residues.

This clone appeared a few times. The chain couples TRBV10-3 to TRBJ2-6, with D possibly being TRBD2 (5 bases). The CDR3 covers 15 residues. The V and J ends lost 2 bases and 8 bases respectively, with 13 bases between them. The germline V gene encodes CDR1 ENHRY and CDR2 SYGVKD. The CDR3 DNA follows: TGTGCCATCAGTGAGAGCGGCGGTCGGACCAACGTCCTGACTTTC. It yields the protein CAISESGGRTNVLTF.

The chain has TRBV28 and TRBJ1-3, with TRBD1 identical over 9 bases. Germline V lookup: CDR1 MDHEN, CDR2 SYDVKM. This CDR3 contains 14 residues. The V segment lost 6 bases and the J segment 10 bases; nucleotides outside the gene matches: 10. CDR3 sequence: CASSPPGQGITIYF. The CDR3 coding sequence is TGTGCCAGCAGCCCACCGGGACAGGGTATAACCATATATTTT.

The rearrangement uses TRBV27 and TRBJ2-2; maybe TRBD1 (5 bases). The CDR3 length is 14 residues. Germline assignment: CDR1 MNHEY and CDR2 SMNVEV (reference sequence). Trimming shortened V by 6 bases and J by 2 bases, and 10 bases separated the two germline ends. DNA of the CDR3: TGTGCCAGCAGGACAGCGACAAACACCGGGGAGCTGTTTTTT. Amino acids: CASRTATNTGELFF.

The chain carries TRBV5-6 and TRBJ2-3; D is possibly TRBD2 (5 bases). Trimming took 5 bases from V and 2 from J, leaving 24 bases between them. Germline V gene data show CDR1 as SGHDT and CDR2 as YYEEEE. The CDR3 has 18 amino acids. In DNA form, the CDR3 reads TGTGCCAGCAGGCCCGGTATAGCGAGCCCAAAGTACACAGATACGCAGTATTTT. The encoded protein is CASRPGIASPKYTDTQYF. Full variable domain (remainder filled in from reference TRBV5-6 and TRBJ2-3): DAGVTQSPTHLIKTRGQQVTLRCSPKSGHDTVSWYQQALGQGPQFIFQYYEEEERQRGNFPDRFSGHQFPNYSSELNVNALLLGDSALYLCASRPGIASPKYTDTQYFGPGTRLTVL.

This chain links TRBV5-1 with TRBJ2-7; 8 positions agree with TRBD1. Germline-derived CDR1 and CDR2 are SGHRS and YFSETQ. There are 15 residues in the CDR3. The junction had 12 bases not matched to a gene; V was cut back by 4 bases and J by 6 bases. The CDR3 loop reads CASSPGETGVGEQYF. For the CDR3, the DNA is TGCGCCAGCAGCCCCGGGGAGACAGGGGTCGGCGAGCAGTACTTC.

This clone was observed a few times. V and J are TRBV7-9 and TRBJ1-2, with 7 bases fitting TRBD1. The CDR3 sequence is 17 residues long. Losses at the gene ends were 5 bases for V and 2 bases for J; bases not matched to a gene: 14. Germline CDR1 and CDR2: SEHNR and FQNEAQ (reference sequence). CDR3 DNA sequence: TGTGCCAGCAGCCCGATGGGAACAGGGGCTTCGAACTATGGCTACACCTTC. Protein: CASSPMGTGASNYGYTF.